Listed below are T cell receptor beta chains from one sample, sequenced in a study of T cell responses to AZD1222 COVID-19 vaccine. Profiling relied on immunoSEQ multiplex PCR, and the TCRdb table lists in-frame clones only, not all of them. The sample contains over 65,000 clones, about 92% of which appear only once. The specimen was peripheral blood, collected on day 0 of MenACWY control vaccination. The receptor source for this set is an adult in good health. CDR3s include the opening cysteine and the closing phenylalanine or tryptophan. D genes are given only for firm matches. Clone size is given for some rows only: seen once, a few or many times, or a class if the clone is expanded.

d_call	v_call	j_call	clone_size	cdr3_aa	cdr3_nt
TRBD2	TRBV9	TRBJ2-7	.	CASRPSLAEGVEQYF	TGTGCCAGCAGGCCCTCACTAGCGGAGGGTGTAGAGCAGTACTTC
TRBD1	TRBV29-1	TRBJ1-2	.	CSVEGTGGGYTF	TGCAGCGTTGAAGGGACAGGTGGCGGCTACACCTTC
.	TRBV27	TRBJ1-1	once	CASSPDSFGSGGTEAFF	TGTGCCAGCAGTCCCGATTCTTTCGGGTCCGGGGGGACTGAAGCTTTCTTT
.	TRBV5-1	TRBJ2-1	.	CASSFRSTTPYNEQFF	TGCGCCAGCAGCTTTCGATCAACCACCCCCTACAATGAGCAGTTCTTC
.	TRBV28	TRBJ1-5	.	CASSRGNQPQHF	TGTGCCAGCAGTCGGGGGAATCAGCCCCAGCATTTT
.	TRBV7-8	TRBJ1-5	once	CASSPSGQPQHF	TGTGCCAGCAGCCCCTCGGGGCAGCCCCAGCATTTT
.	TRBV11-2	TRBJ2-7	.	CASRKSNFLAEQYF	TGTGCCAGCCGCAAGAGTAATTTTTTAGCCGAGCAGTACTTC
.	TRBV5-6	TRBJ1-2	.	CASSLEPTGRYGYTF	TGTGCCAGCAGTCTCGAGCCCACAGGGAGGTATGGCTACACCTTC
.	TRBV5-1	TRBJ2-2	once	CASSSRQDPGELFF	TGCGCCAGCAGCTCCCGACAGGACCCCGGGGAGCTGTTTTTT
.	TRBV2	TRBJ2-7	.	CASSEDRNWQYF	TGTGCCAGCAGTGAAGACAGAAACTGGCAGTACTTC
TRBD2	TRBV6-6	TRBJ2-1	few	CASSYQAGSYNEQFF	TGTGCCAGCAGTTACCAAGCGGGGTCCTACAATGAGCAGTTCTTC
.	TRBV7-2	TRBJ1-4	once	CASSQPLGAAANEKLFF	TGTGCCAGCAGCCAACCTTTAGGGGCGGCAGCTAATGAAAAACTGTTTTTT
.	TRBV6-2/TRBV6-3	TRBJ1-5	.	CASSTAGARNQPQHF	TGTGCCAGCAGTACCGCAGGGGCTCGCAATCAGCCCCAGCATTTT
.	TRBV4-3	TRBJ2-2	once	CASSQEGLMFANTGELFF	TGCGCCAGCAGCCAAGAAGGACTTATGTTCGCGAACACCGGGGAGCTGTTTTTT
TRBD2	TRBV5-1	TRBJ2-3	.	CASSLEPSGRAGDTQYF	TGCGCCAGCAGCTTGGAGCCTAGCGGGAGGGCGGGAGATACGCAGTATTTT
.	TRBV27	TRBJ2-1	.	CASCQASAYPYNEQFF	TGTGCCAGCTGTCAGGCCTCGGCCTATCCTTACAATGAGCAGTTCTTC
.	TRBV10-3	TRBJ2-1	.	CAISESDYNEQFF	TGTGCCATCAGTGAGTCAGATTACAATGAGCAGTTCTTC
TRBD2	TRBV24-1	TRBJ2-2	once	CATSSAGVNTGELFF	TGTGCCACCAGTTCGGCGGGAGTAAACACCGGGGAGCTGTTTTTT
.	TRBV5-1	TRBJ2-5	.	CASSLKGPETQYF	TGCGCCAGCAGCTTAAAGGGGCCAGAGACCCAGTACTTC
.	TRBV19	TRBJ1-3	once	CASSRARDLVSGNTIYF	TGTGCCAGTAGTCGCGCCCGGGACTTAGTCTCTGGAAACACCATATATTTT
.	TRBV4-1	TRBJ1-1	.	CASSQAVADSLNTEAFF	TGCGCCAGCAGCCAAGCTGTAGCCGACAGTTTGAACACTGAAGCTTTCTTT
.	TRBV5-6	TRBJ1-2	.	CASSLYGGAPERGYTF	TGTGCCAGCAGCTTGTATGGTGGGGCCCCGGAGCGGGGCTACACCTTC
.	TRBV19	TRBJ2-2	.	CASTSGGGRTGELFF	TGTGCCAGTACCTCCGGGGGCGGCCGAACCGGGGAGCTGTTTTTT
TRBD2	TRBV5-5	TRBJ2-4	.	CASTNHGTSGNIQYF	TGTGCCAGCACCAACCACGGGACTAGCGGAAACATTCAGTACTTC
.	TRBV6-2/TRBV6-3	TRBJ2-7	.	CASSYFQGNEQYF	TGTGCCAGCAGTTACTTCCAGGGAAACGAGCAGTACTTC
.	TRBV14	TRBJ2-1	.	CASSQQVQGVSEQFF	TGTGCCAGCAGCCAACAGGTACAGGGAGTATCTGAGCAGTTCTTC
TRBD2	TRBV6-5	TRBJ2-7	.	CASSERASGSYEQYF	TGTGCCAGCAGCGAGAGGGCTAGCGGGTCCTACGAGCAGTACTTC
TRBD2	TRBV6-5	TRBJ2-3	once	CASSSGLAGVDTQYF	TGTGCCAGCAGCTCTGGACTAGCGGGAGTAGATACGCAGTATTTT
.	TRBV12-3/TRBV12-4	TRBJ2-7	.	CASSTRDQGEQYF	TGTGCCAGCAGTACTAGGGATCAGGGCGAGCAGTACTTC
.	TRBV21-1	TRBJ1-5	.	CASSKAAREGQGGQPQHF	TGTGCCAGCAGCAAAGCCGCCAGAGAAGGACAGGGGGGGCAGCCCCAGCATTTT
TRBD1	TRBV19	TRBJ2-3	.	CASSDRGLSDTQYF	TGTGCCAGTTCGGACAGGGGTCTATCAGATACGCAGTATTTT
TRBD1	TRBV28	TRBJ1-5	.	CASSSFRQGGDQPQHF	TGTGCCAGCAGTTCATTTCGACAGGGTGGTGATCAGCCCCAGCATTTT
TRBD2	TRBV7-3	TRBJ2-7	once	CASSLKGRVGLRPAYEQYF	TGTGCCAGCAGCTTAAAAGGGAGGGTGGGGTTAAGGCCCGCCTACGAGCAGTACTTC
TRBD1	TRBV6-5	TRBJ1-3	once	CASSNYRGPGNTIYF	TGTGCCAGCAGTAACTACAGGGGGCCTGGAAACACCATATATTTT
.	TRBV10-3	TRBJ2-3	once	CAISFGQSTDTQYF	TGTGCCATCAGTTTTGGCCAGAGCACAGATACGCAGTATTTT
.	TRBV25-1	TRBJ2-3	.	CASSVPPTDTQYF	TGTGCCAGCAGTGTTCCTCCCACAGATACGCAGTATTTT
TRBD2	TRBV9	TRBJ2-1	.	CASSPNSGTSGRVDNEQFF	TGTGCCAGCAGCCCCAATTCAGGGACTAGCGGGAGGGTTGACAATGAGCAGTTCTTC
.	TRBV14	TRBJ1-2	.	CASSATLGGNGYTF	TGTGCCAGCAGCGCCACTCTTGGAGGGAATGGCTACACCTTC
TRBD1	TRBV6-2/TRBV6-3	TRBJ2-2	.	CASSPSQGASTGELFF	TGTGCCAGCAGCCCATCCCAGGGGGCGAGTACCGGGGAGCTGTTTTTT
TRBD2	TRBV5-1	TRBJ2-3	.	CASSLDGGAGDTQYF	TGCGCCAGCAGCTTGGACGGGGGGGCTGGAGATACGCAGTATTTT
.	TRBV28	TRBJ2-1	.	CASSFPFDIYNEQFF	TGTGCCAGCAGTTTCCCCTTCGACATCTACAATGAGCAGTTCTTC
TRBD2	TRBV24-1	TRBJ2-1	.	CATSERTSGHYNEQFF	TGTGCCACCAGTGAACGGACTAGCGGACACTACAATGAGCAGTTCTTC
TRBD1	TRBV9	TRBJ1-1	.	CASSVGTGGTAEAFF	TGTGCCAGCAGCGTAGGAACAGGGGGGACAGCTGAAGCTTTCTTT
.	TRBV28	TRBJ1-2	.	CASSLNYGYTF	TGTGCCAGCAGTTTGAACTATGGCTACACCTTC
TRBD2	TRBV28	TRBJ2-2	.	CASNRGGNTGELFF	TGTGCCAGCAACCGGGGGGGGAACACCGGGGAGCTGTTTTTT
TRBD2	TRBV27	TRBJ2-2	few	CASTGPTSGGLNTGELFF	TGTGCCAGCACGGGTCCTACTAGCGGGGGTCTGAACACCGGGGAGCTGTTTTTT
TRBD1	TRBV16	TRBJ1-1	.	CASSQSGTGNTEAFF	TGTGCCAGCAGCCAATCCGGGACAGGGAACACTGAAGCTTTCTTT
TRBD1	TRBV29-1	TRBJ1-1	.	CSVVRTGMTEAFF	TGCAGCGTTGTTAGGACAGGGATGACTGAAGCTTTCTTT
TRBD1	TRBV18	TRBJ2-7	.	CASSPRTGAYEQYF	TGTGCCAGCTCACCGAGGACAGGGGCCTACGAGCAGTACTTC
TRBD1	TRBV18	TRBJ1-5	.	CASSNLGQGVQPQHF	TGTGCCAGCTCAAATCTGGGACAGGGAGTTCAGCCCCAGCATTTT
.	TRBV18	TRBJ2-5	.	CASSPQGGQETQYF	TGTGCCAGCTCACCACAGGGGGGTCAAGAGACCCAGTACTTC